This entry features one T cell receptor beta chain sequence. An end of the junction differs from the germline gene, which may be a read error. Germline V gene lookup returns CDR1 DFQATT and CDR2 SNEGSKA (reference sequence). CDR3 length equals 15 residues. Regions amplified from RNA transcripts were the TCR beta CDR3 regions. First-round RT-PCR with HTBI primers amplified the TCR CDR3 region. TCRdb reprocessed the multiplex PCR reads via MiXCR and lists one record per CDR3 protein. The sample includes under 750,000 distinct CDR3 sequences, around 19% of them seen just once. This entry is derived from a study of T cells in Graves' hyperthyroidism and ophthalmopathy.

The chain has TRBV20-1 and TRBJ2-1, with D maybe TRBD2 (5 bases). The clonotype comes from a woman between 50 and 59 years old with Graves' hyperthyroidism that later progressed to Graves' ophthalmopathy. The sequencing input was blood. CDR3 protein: CSTRKGIWTNNEQFF. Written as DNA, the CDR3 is TGCAGTACTAGAAAGGGTATCTGGACGAACAATGAGCAGTTCTTC.